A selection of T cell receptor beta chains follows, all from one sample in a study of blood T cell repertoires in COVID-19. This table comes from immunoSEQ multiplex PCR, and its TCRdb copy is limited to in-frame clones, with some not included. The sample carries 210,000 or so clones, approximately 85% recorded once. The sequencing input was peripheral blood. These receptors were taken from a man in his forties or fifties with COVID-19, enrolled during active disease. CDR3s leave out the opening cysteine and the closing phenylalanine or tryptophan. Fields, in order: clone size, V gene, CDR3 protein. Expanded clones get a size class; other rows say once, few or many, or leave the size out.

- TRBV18 ASSPPNGQPDTGELF
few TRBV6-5 ASSYSTSGDTEAF
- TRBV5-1 ASSLGSATNEKLF
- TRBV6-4 ASSVLAGANNEQF
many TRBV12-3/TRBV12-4 ASSPSGGRGYT
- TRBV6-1 ASSEVNRGPQH
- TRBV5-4 ASNIDRAHEQY
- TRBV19 ASSILGAAAPDTQY
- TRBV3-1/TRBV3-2 ASSSRLGVSYGYT
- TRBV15 ATSRDLLEGYT
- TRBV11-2 ASSLGRDGYT
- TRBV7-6 ASSLWDNPGDEQF
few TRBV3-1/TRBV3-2 ASSQDYTEAF
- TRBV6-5 ASSTRTGARNEQF
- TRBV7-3 ASSLTLDQPQH
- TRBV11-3 ASSFSGGPNTQY
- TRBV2 ASSATTRSEQF
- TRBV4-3 ASSQRGGTYNEQF
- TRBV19 ASSIDPARTGGSYGYT
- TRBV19 ASSIMEGADIQY
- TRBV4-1 ASSQDGQAGELF
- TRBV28 ASSLDQGAGYGYT
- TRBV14 ASSQERSATEAF
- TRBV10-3 AISEQGSNQPQH
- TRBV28 ASSFPLRGTNTEAF